What follows are 29 T cell receptor beta chains derived from one specimen sequenced in a study of shared clonotypes between healthy human individuals. TCRdb keeps only in-frame clones here, not all; method: immunoSEQ multiplex PCR. The table records about 2.2 million clones, 93% of them present only once. Terminally differentiated effector memory CD45RA+ cells were excluded from the naive CD8 cells, which were CD45RO-negative and positively selected for CCR7. Sequenced input: naive CD8+ T cells from PBMCs. These receptors all come from a man aged 18 to 29 in good health. Some clones in this sample may be carry-over from other donors' samples.

This chain connects TRBV11-2 to TRBJ2-1, with unresolved D. Germline-derived CDR1 and CDR2 are SGHAT and FQNNGV. V gave up 2 bases and J gave up 6 bases, with 11 bases separating them. This CDR3 region has 14 residues. In DNA form, the CDR3 reads TGTGCCAGCAGCTTATTCGTCCGCGTCAATGAGCAGTTCTTC. Translated: CASSLFVRVNEQFF.

This clone showed up just once. The chain has TRBV4-3 and TRBJ1-2; D is possibly TRBD1 (6 bases). This CDR3 contains 17 residues. Germline values: CDR1 LGHNA, CDR2 YSLEER. Trimming left V 2 bases short and J 0 bases short, with 16 bases between. CDR3 nucleotides: TGCGCCAGCAGCCAACGGCAGGGGTTAGTAGCTAACTATGGCTACACCTTC. Its protein product is CASSQRQGLVANYGYTF.

The chain joins TRBV4-1 to TRBJ2-7; D remains unclear. CDR1 and CDR2 from the germline V gene are MGHRA and YSYEKL. The CDR3 extends over 13 amino acids. V was clipped by 6 bases and J by 3 bases, with 12 bases between them. CDR3 sequence: CASSMANGYEQYF. The CDR3 DNA reads as TGCGCCAGCAGTATGGCAAATGGCTACGAGCAGTACTTC.

As regards this clone: Other DNA sequences in this specimen translate into the identical CDR3. CDR3 sequence (DNA): TGCGCCAGCAGCACCGGGACAGGACCTTACGAGCAGTACTTC. It specifies CASSTGTGPYEQYF. The chain employs TRBV5-1 and TRBJ2-7; 8 nucleotides match TRBD1. CDR1 and CDR2 (germline): SGHRS, YFSETQ. J lost 4 bases, V lost 4 bases, and 7 bases had no gene match. The CDR3 loop spans 14 amino acids.

To note about this clone: In the same sample, other DNA sequences code for this CDR3. The chain uses TRBV2 and TRBJ1-4, with TRBD1 as a possible D gene (5 bases). Germline values: CDR1 SNHLY, CDR2 FYNNEI. The length of the CDR3 is 14 residues. V lost 1 base and J 8 bases, leaving 11 bases between the germline ends. CDR3 sequence: CASSEGQGDEKLFF. CDR3 DNA sequence: TGTGCCAGCAGTGAAGGCCAGGGTGACGAAAAACTGTTTTTT.

CDR3 protein: CASSLTASGSSEQFF. The CDR3 DNA sequence: TGTGCCAGCAGTTTAACGGCTAGCGGTAGCTCTGAGCAGTTCTTC. The chain links TRBV27 to TRBJ2-1, with TRBD2 matching over 7 bases. The CDR3 has 15 residues. CDR1 is MNHEY and CDR2 is SMNVEV in the germline V gene (reference sequence). The V gene end was trimmed by 2 bases and the J gene end by 9 bases; junction bases not matched to a gene: 10.

The rearrangement links TRBV7-9 to TRBJ1-1; D call uncertain. Trimming removed 4 bases from V and 9 bases from J, with 15 bases in between. CDR3 size: 13 residues. In germline, CDR1 is SEHNR, CDR2 FQNEAQ (reference sequence). The CDR3: CASSSDGAMKAFF. The CDR3 DNA follows: TGTGCCAGCAGCTCGGACGGAGCAATGAAAGCTTTCTTT.

The chain recombines TRBV7-9 with TRBJ2-3; D ambiguous. The CDR3 sequence is 18 residues long. V lost 2 bases to trimming and J lost 6 bases, with 24 bases between them. Germline loops: CDR1 SEHNR, CDR2 FQNEAQ (reference sequence). CDR3 DNA: TGTGCCAGCAGCTTAAGTTATGGACGACTCACAGATAGGGATACGCAGTATTTT. Encoded protein: CASSLSYGRLTDRDTQYF.

The J gene is TRBJ1-2, the V gene TRBV4-3; possibly TRBD1 for D (6 bases). There are 16 residues in the CDR3. Trimming removed 3 bases from V and 4 bases from J, with 18 bases in between. Germline V gives CDR1 LGHNA, CDR2 YSLEER. In DNA, the CDR3 is TGCGCCAGCAGCCATGATACAGGGTCCGAGATCTATGGCTACACCTTC. It specifies CASSHDTGSEIYGYTF.

The chain carries TRBV29-1 and TRBJ2-3, with TRBD2 matching over 9 bases. V trimming: 3 bases; J trimming: 3 bases; junction bases outside the gene matches: 4. The V gene's germline CDR1 is SQVTM and CDR2 ANQGSEA. There are 14 residues in the CDR3. Here the CDR3 reads CSVEFAGGTDTQYF. The CDR3 DNA reads TGCAGCGTTGAGTTTGCGGGAGGGACAGATACGCAGTATTTT.

The V call is TRBV5-1, the J call TRBJ1-2; D is uncertain. Trimming removed 0 bases at V and 0 bases at J, with 15 bases between. The CDR3 has 17 amino acids. The germline gives CDR1 SGHRS, CDR2 YFSETQ. The CDR3 sequence: CASSLAVLGMANYGYTF. In DNA, the CDR3 is TGCGCCAGCAGCTTGGCCGTATTAGGGATGGCTAACTATGGCTACACCTTC. The full variable domain, in which reference TRBV5-1 and TRBJ1-2 provide the parts outside the CDR3, is KAGVTQTPRYLIKTRGQQVTLSCSPISGHRSVSWYQQTPGQGLQFLFEYFSETQRNKGNFPGRFSGRQFSNSRSEMNVSTLELGDSALYLCASSLAVLGMANYGYTFGSGTRLTVV.

This clone has a single count. The CDR3 sequence is CASSATSGSLDEQFF. For the CDR3, the DNA is TGTGCCAGCAGTGCCACTAGCGGGAGTCTTGATGAGCAGTTCTTC. This chain connects TRBV2 to TRBJ2-1; 11 bases fit TRBD2. After removal of 4 bases from V and 8 bases from J, the junction contained 7 bases not matched to a gene. The CDR3 has 15 amino acids. Per the germline V gene, CDR1 is SNHLY and CDR2 is FYNNEI.

The CDR3 here is CASSQEGRADEQYF. In DNA, the CDR3 is TGTGCCAGCAGCCAAGAGGGCAGAGCGGACGAGCAGTACTTC. The chain combines TRBV4-2 with TRBJ2-7, with D perhaps TRBD2 (5 bases). CDR1 is LGHNA and CDR2 is YNFKEQ in the germline V gene. V lost 0 bases to trimming and J lost 5 bases, with 11 bases between them. The CDR3 spans 14 residues.

The chain joins TRBV18 to TRBJ2-7; a possible D gene is TRBD2 (6 bases). The V gene's germline CDR1 is KGHSH and CDR2 LQKENI. This CDR3 region has 14 residues. Trimming left V 8 bases short and J 6 bases short, with 20 bases between. The CDR3: CASAPAREAGEQYF. CDR3 nucleotide sequence: TGTGCCAGCGCGCCGGCCAGGGAGGCCGGCGAGCAGTACTTC. Full variable domain (missing parts from reference TRBV18 and TRBJ2-7): NAGVMQNPRHLVRRRGQEARLRCSPMKGHSHVYWYRQLPEEGLKFMVYLQKENIIDESGMPKERFSAEFPKEGPSILRIQQVVRGDSAAYFCASAPAREAGEQYFGPGTRLTVT.

The chain combines TRBV14 with TRBJ2-1; possibly TRBD2 for D (5 bases). The germline V gene has CDR1 SGHDN and CDR2 FVKESK. The CDR3 totals 15 residues. Between the trimmed V and J ends, which lost 1 base and 5 bases, there was a span of 12 bases. The CDR3 region is CASSQVWESHNEQFF. The CDR3 DNA sequence: TGTGCCAGCAGCCAAGTTTGGGAGTCTCACAATGAGCAGTTCTTC.

On this clone itself: Within the sample, other DNA sequences also encode this same CDR3. The CDR3 DNA reads TGTGCCAGCAGTCCTCATACCGGGGAGCTGTTTTTT. Amino acids: CASSPHTGELFF. V usage is TRBV28 and J usage is TRBJ2-2; D is unclear. The CDR3 spans 12 residues. V was trimmed by 5 bases and J by 5 bases, leaving 6 bases between them. The germline CDR1 and CDR2 sequences are MDHEN and SYDVKM.

V gene TRBV7-6 combines with J gene TRBJ1-2; D ambiguous. Germline lookup yields CDR1 SGHVS and CDR2 FNYEAQ. Trimming shortened V by 3 bases and J by 7 bases, and 12 bases separated the two germline ends. The CDR3 contains 13 residues. CDR3 amino acids: CASSFTAMGGYTF. As DNA, the CDR3 is TGTGCCAGCAGCTTCACAGCCATGGGTGGCTACACCTTC.

The CDR3 spells CASISITEAFF. The DNA of the CDR3 is TGTGCCAGTATTTCGATCACTGAAGCTTTCTTT. The rearrangement uses TRBV19 and TRBJ1-1, with unresolved D. The V end lost 7 bases, the J end lost 4 bases, and 7 bases lay between the germline ends. Germline CDR1 and CDR2: LNHDA and SQIVND (reference sequence). The CDR3 is 11 residues long.

The chain employs TRBV6-5 and TRBJ1-6; D gene uncertain. Germline V gene lookup returns CDR1 MNHEY and CDR2 SVGAGI. Trimming cost V 6 bases and J 0 bases, with 9 bases left between them. The CDR3 is 15 residues long. CDR3 sequence (DNA): TGTGCCAGCAGCCCCCTAAACTCCTATAATTCACCCCTCCACTTT. Protein: CASSPLNSYNSPLHF.

J is TRBJ2-7 and V is TRBV7-9; no definite D call. CDR1 is SEHNR and CDR2 is FQNEAQ in the germline V gene (reference sequence). With 4 bases removed from V and 6 bases from J, the gap between germline ends came to 13 bases. The CDR3 consists of 13 residues. DNA of the CDR3: TGTGCCAGCAGCTCCGGTCAAAGAACCGAGCAGTACTTC. Encoded protein: CASSSGQRTEQYF.

The chain carries TRBV15 and TRBJ1-3; TRBD1 agrees at 9 bases. Germline CDR1 reads LNHNV; CDR2 reads YYDKDF (reference sequence). This CDR3 comprises 14 residues. The V segment lost 8 bases and the J segment 1 base; nucleotides outside the gene matches: 3. In nucleotides, the CDR3 is TGTGCCACCCGGGACAGGGAGTCTGGAAACACCATATATTTT. Protein sequence: CATRDRESGNTIYF.

The CDR3 DNA reads TGCAGCGTTGATGCAGGCCATGAGCAGTTCTTC. This translates into CSVDAGHEQFF. The chain employs TRBV29-1 and TRBJ2-1, with D hard to call. Germline CDR1 SQVTM, CDR2 ANQGSEA. CDR3 length: 11 residues. V shed 3 bases and J shed 8 bases, with 8 bases lying between them.

The rearrangement links TRBV19 to TRBJ1-1; D unresolved. Germline lookup yields CDR1 LNHDA and CDR2 SQIVND (reference sequence). The germline V and J ends were trimmed by 5 bases and 9 bases, with 13 bases remaining between them. This CDR3 spans 12 amino acids. CDR3 in DNA: TGTGCCAGTAGTGAGACACGGCGAAAAGCTTTCTTT. Protein sequence: CASSETRRKAFF.

The V gene is TRBV7-9, the J gene TRBJ2-5; possible D gene TRBD2, 5 bases. Per the germline V gene, CDR1 is SEHNR and CDR2 is FQNEAQ (reference sequence). Trimming took off 3 bases at V and 3 bases at J, with 8 bases between the two ends. The CDR3 totals 13 residues. Written as DNA, the CDR3 is TGTGCCAGCAGCTTTTGGGGAGAAGAGACCCAGTACTTC. Residues: CASSFWGEETQYF.

The chain has TRBV29-1 and TRBJ2-3, with D unresolved. V dropped 2 bases and J dropped 5 bases, with 11 bases sitting between them. This CDR3 comprises 13 residues. The germline CDR1 and CDR2 sequences are SQVTM and ANQGSEA. CDR3 in DNA: TGCAGCGTTGAACCCCCTTTGTTAGATACGCAGTATTTT. This encodes CSVEPPLLDTQYF.

V is TRBV5-6 and J is TRBJ2-5; 10 bases are a match to TRBD2. Germline V gene lookup returns CDR1 SGHDT and CDR2 YYEEEE. CDR3 length equals 19 residues. V shed 0 bases, J shed 5 bases, and the junction held 16 bases outside the gene matches. Here the CDR3 DNA reads TGTGCCAGCAGCTTGGACGAGGCTAGCGGGAGTACCCCCGCTGAGACCCAGTACTTC. Translating it yields CASSLDEASGSTPAETQYF.

The chain links TRBV5-1 to TRBJ2-7, with D perhaps matching TRBD2 (5 bases). The germline CDR1 and CDR2 sequences are SGHRS and YFSETQ. This CDR3 is built from 14 residues. V was cut by 1 base and J by 2 bases, with 10 bases left in between. The CDR3, as DNA: TGCGCCAGCAGCTTGCGGGAACTTCCCTACGAGCAGTACTTC. This translates into CASSLRELPYEQYF.

The rearrangement joins TRBV7-9 to TRBJ2-5; D gene uncertain. V was shortened by 5 bases and J by 3 bases, with 4 bases between the two germline ends. This CDR3 has 11 amino acids. CDR1 is SEHNR, CDR2 FQNEAQ, per germline (reference sequence). CDR3 coding DNA: TGTGCCAGCAGCCATAAAGAGACCCAGTACTTC. Encoded protein: CASSHKETQYF.

Here the CDR3 reads CASSYRGWDEQYF. The CDR3 coding sequence is TGTGCCAGCAGCTACAGGGGCTGGGACGAGCAGTACTTC. V gene TRBV5-6 combines with J gene TRBJ2-7; TRBD1 agrees at 7 bases. Germline V gene sequence: CDR1 SGHDT, CDR2 YYEEEE. The CDR3 totals 13 residues. V lost 3 bases, J lost 5 bases, and 5 bases stayed unmatched.